These T cell receptor beta chains were read from a single sample in a study of somatic mutations in cytotoxic T cells in rheumatoid arthritis. The table came from immunoSEQ multiplex PCR; TCRdb's copy has only in-frame clones and leaves some out. The sample records more than 10,000 clones, more than 60% being singletons. Sequences were obtained from CD8+ T cells sorted from blood. The receptors derive from a man in his fifties in good health. Each CDR3 is given with its conserved first and last residue. D genes are given only for firm matches. Part of the rows lack a size; the others show once, few, many or a class for expanded clones.

clone size	V gene	D gene	J gene	CDR3 DNA	CDR3 protein
.	TRBV5-6	TRBD2	TRBJ2-3	TGTGCCAGCAGCAGCCTGGGGGGAGGGCCGCTGGATACGCAGTATTTT	CASSSLGGGPLDTQYF
.	TRBV19	.	TRBJ2-3	TGTGCCAGTAACCCTTTTGCGGGGAGCACAGATACGCAGTATTTT	CASNPFAGSTDTQYF
.	TRBV19	TRBD1	TRBJ1-2	TGTGCCAGTAGTCCGGGACAGGGGGTAGATTATGGCTACACCTTC	CASSPGQGVDYGYTF
.	TRBV4-2	.	TRBJ2-6	TGTGCCAGCAGCCAGGAGGGAGACTCTGGGGCCAACGTCCTGACTTTC	CASSQEGDSGANVLTF
.	TRBV2	TRBD2	TRBJ2-1	TGTGCCAGCAGCGAGGGAGAACTAGCGGGGTTCAATGAGCAGTTCTTC	CASSEGELAGFNEQFF
.	TRBV5-1	.	TRBJ2-3	TGCGCCAGCAGCTTTTTGATGTCAGGGCCCACAGATACGCAGTATTTT	CASSFLMSGPTDTQYF
.	TRBV7-8	TRBD1	TRBJ2-1	TGTGCCGGCAGCCCAGGGGGCCGTGAGCAGTTCTTC	CAGSPGGREQFF
once	TRBV30	TRBD2	TRBJ2-2	TGTGCCCGGGAAGGCGGGGGGCGAAGGACCGGGGAGCTGTTTTTT	CAREGGGRRTGELFF
.	TRBV7-8	TRBD1	TRBJ2-7	TGTGCCAGCAGCGCGGACAGGGGCTACGAGCAGTACTTC	CASSADRGYEQYF
.	TRBV7-8	TRBD2	TRBJ2-1	TGTGCCAGCAGCTTTAGGACTAGCGGAGGGGGTGAGCAGTTCTTC	CASSFRTSGGGEQFF
few	TRBV28	.	TRBJ2-7	TGTGCCAGCCAGCGGCAGGGGACCTACGAGCAGTACTTC	CASQRQGTYEQYF
.	TRBV4-1	.	TRBJ2-1	TGCGCCAGCAGCCACGACCGAGGGCCGCTCGAGCAGTTCTTC	CASSHDRGPLEQFF
.	TRBV9	.	TRBJ2-1	TGTGCCAGCAGCGTATGGGCGTCTTCCTACAATGAGCAGTTCTTC	CASSVWASSYNEQFF
once	TRBV9	TRBD1	TRBJ2-3	TGTGCCAGCAGCCCGGGGGGACAGGGAGATACGCAGTATTTT	CASSPGGQGDTQYF
.	TRBV7-9	.	TRBJ2-1	TGTGCCAGCAGCTTAGGGGCAGGGGACAATGAGCAGTTCTTC	CASSLGAGDNEQFF
.	TRBV7-3	.	TRBJ1-5	TGTGCCAGCAGCTTACGGGGGTACCAGCCCCAGCATTTT	CASSLRGYQPQHF
.	TRBV27	.	TRBJ2-6	TGTGCCAGCAGTTCGTACTCTGGGGCCAACGTCCTGACTTTC	CASSSYSGANVLTF
.	TRBV5-6	.	TRBJ2-3	TGTGCCAGCAGCTTGACAGGGAGCACAGATACGCAGTATTTT	CASSLTGSTDTQYF
.	TRBV4-3	TRBD1	TRBJ2-3	TGCGCCAGCAGCCAAGCTGGCAGGGCTAGCAGGGGGACAGATACGCAGTATTTT	CASSQAGRASRGTDTQYF
.	TRBV5-1	TRBD1	TRBJ2-7	TGCGCCAGCAGCTACAGCTGGGACAGGCCGGAGCAGTACTTC	CASSYSWDRPEQYF